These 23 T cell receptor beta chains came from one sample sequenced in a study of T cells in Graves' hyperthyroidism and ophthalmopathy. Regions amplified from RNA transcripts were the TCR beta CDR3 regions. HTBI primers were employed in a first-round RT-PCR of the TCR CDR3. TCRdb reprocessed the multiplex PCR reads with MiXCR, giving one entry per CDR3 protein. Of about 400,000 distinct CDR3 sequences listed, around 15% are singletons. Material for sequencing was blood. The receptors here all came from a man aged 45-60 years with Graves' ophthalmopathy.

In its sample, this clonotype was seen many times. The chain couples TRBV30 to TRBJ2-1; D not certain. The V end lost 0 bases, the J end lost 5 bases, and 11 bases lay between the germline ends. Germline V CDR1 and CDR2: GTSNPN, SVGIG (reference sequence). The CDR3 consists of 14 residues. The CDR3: CAWSVFSGNNEQFF. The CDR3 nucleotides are TGTGCCTGGAGTGTGTTTTCAGGTAACAATGAGCAGTTCTTC.

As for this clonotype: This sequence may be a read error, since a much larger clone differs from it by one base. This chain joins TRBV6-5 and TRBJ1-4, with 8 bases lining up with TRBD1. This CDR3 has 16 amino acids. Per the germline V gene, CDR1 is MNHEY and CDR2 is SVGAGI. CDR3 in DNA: TGTGCCAGCAGTTCGGACAGGGCCGCAACTAATGAAAAACCGTTTTTT. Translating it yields CASSSDRAATNEKPFF.

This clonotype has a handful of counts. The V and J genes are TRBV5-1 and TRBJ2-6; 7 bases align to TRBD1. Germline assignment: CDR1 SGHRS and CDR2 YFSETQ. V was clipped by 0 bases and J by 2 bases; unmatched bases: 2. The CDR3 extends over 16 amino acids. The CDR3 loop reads CASSLARGTGANVLTF. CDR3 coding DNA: TGCGCCAGCAGCTTGGCCAGGGGGACTGGGGCCAACGTCCTGACTTTC.

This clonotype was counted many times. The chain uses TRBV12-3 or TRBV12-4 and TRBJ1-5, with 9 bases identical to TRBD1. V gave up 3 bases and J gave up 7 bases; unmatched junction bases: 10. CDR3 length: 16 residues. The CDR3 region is CASSFQMGQGEQPQHF. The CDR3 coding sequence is TGTGCCAGCAGTTTCCAAATGGGACAGGGTGAACAGCCCCAGCATTTT.

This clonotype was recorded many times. The CDR3 spells CSAQAGVHNEQFF. The CDR3 DNA reads TGCAGTGCCCAAGCGGGAGTCCACAATGAGCAGTTCTTC. The chain uses TRBV20-1 and TRBJ2-1, with 8 bases lining up with TRBD2. From germline, CDR1 is DFQATT and CDR2 SNEGSKA (reference sequence). Trimming removed 6 bases from V and 5 bases from J; junction bases left unmatched: 6. CDR3 length: 13 residues.

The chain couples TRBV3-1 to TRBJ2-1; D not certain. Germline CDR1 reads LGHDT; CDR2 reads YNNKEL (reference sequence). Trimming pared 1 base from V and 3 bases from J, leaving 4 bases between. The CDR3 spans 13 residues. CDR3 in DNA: TGTGCCAGCAGCCAAGTTCTCTACAATGAGCAGTTCTTC. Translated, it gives CASSQVLYNEQFF.

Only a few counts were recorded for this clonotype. The CDR3 spells CSVGQGDTYEQYF. CDR3 DNA sequence: TGCAGCGTCGGACAGGGGGACACCTACGAGCAGTACTTC. The chain links TRBV29-1 to TRBJ2-7; 10 bases are a match to TRBD1. The CDR3 covers 13 residues. After removal of 6 bases from V and 2 bases from J, the junction contained 4 bases not matched to a gene. CDR1 SQVTM and CDR2 ANQGSEA come from the germline V gene.

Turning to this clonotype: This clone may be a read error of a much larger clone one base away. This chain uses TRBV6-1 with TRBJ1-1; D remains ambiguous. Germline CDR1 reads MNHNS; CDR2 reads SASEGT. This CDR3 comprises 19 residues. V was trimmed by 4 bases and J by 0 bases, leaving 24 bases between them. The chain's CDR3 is CASSVRRAGGDKVNTEAFF. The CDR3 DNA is TGTGCCAGCAGTGTTCGGCGGGCAGGCGGGGATAAAGTGAACACTGAAGCTTTCTTT.

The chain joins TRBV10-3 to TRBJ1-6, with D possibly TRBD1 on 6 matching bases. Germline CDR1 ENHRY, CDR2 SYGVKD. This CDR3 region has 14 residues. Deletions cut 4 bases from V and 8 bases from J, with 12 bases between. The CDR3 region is CAISATGSYSPLHF. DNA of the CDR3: TGTGCCATCAGTGCGACAGGCTCGTATTCACCCCTCCACTTT.

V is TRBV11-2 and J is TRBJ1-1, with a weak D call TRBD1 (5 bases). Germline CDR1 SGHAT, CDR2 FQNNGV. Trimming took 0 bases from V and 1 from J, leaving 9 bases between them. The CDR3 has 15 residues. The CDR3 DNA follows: TGTGCCAGCAGCTTAGAGCCAGGGACGAACACTGAAGCTTTCTTT. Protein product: CASSLEPGTNTEAFF. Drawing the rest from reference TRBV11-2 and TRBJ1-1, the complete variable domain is EAGVAQSPRYKIIEKRQSVAFWCNPISGHATLYWYQQILGQGPKLLIQFQNNGVVDDSQLPKDRFSAERLKGVDSTLKIQPAKLEDSAVYLCASSLEPGTNTEAFFGQGTRLTVV.

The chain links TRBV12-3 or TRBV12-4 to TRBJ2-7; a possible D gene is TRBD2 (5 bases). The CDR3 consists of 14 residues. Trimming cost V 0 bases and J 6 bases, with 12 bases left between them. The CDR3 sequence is CASSLARVACEQYF. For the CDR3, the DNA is TGTGCCAGCAGTTTAGCGAGGGTGGCCTGCGAGCAGTACTTC.

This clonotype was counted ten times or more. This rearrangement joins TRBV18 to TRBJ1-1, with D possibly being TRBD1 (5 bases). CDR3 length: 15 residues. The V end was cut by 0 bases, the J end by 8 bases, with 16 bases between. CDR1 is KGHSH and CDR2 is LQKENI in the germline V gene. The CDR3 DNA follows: TGTGCCAGCTCACCACCATCCACTCGTTGGGACGAAGCTTTCTTT. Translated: CASSPPSTRWDEAFF.

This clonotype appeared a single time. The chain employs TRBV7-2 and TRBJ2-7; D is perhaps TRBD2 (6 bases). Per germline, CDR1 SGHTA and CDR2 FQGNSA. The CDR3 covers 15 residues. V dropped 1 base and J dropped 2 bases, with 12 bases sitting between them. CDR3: CASSLGTGVAYEQYF. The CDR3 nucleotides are TGTGCCAGCAGCTTAGGCACGGGAGTAGCCTACGAGCAGTACTTC.

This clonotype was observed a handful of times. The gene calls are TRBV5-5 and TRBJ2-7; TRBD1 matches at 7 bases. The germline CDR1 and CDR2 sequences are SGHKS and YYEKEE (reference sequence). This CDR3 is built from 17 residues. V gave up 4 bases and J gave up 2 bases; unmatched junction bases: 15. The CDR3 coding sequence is TGTGCCAGCAGCCAGAGGGGGCTCGGGACAGCTACCTACGAGCAGTACTTC. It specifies CASSQRGLGTATYEQYF.

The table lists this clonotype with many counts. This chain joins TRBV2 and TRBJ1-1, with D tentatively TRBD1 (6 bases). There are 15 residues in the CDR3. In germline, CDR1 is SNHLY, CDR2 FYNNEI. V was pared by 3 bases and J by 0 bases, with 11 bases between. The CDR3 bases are TGTGCCAGCAGTGAGGGGGGCGGTTTGAACACTGAAGCTTTCTTT. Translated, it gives CASSEGGGLNTEAFF.

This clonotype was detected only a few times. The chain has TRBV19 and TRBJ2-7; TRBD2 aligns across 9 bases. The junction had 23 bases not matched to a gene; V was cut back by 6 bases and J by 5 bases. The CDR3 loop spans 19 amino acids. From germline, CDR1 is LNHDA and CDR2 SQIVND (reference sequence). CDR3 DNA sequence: TGTGCCAGTAGCCCCGGGTCAGGGGGAGGGGGACTAGCCGTCCACGAGCAGTACTTC. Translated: CASSPGSGGGGLAVHEQYF.

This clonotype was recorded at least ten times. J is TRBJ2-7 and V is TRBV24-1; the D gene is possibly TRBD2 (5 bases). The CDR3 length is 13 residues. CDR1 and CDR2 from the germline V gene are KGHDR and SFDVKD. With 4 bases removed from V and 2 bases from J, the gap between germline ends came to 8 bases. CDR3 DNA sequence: TGTGCCACCAGTGACGGAGGAACCTACGAGCAGTACTTC. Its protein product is CATSDGGTYEQYF.

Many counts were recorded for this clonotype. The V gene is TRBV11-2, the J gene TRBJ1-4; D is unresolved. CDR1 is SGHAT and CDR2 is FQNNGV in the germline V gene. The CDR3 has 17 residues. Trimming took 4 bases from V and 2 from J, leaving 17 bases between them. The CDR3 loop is CASSSRSSMATNEKLFF. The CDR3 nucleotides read TGTGCCAGCAGCTCGCGTAGTAGCATGGCCACTAATGAAAAACTGTTTTTT. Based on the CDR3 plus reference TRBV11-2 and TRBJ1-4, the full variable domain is EAGVAQSPRYKIIEKRQSVAFWCNPISGHATLYWYQQILGQGPKLLIQFQNNGVVDDSQLPKDRFSAERLKGVDSTLKIQPAKLEDSAVYLCASSSRSSMATNEKLFFGSGTQLSVL.

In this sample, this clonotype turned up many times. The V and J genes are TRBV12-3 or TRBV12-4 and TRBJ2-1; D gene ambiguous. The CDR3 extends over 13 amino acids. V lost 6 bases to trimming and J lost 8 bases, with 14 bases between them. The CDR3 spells CASRPEEPHEQFF. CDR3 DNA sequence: TGTGCCAGCAGACCCGAGGAGCCCCATGAGCAGTTCTTC.

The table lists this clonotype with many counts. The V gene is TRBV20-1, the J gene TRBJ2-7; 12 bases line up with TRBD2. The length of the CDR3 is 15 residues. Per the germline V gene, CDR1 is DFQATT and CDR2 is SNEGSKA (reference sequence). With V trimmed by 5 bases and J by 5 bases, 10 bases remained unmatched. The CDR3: CSALLRLAGDHEQYF. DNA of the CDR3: TGCAGTGCTTTACTTCGACTAGCGGGAGACCACGAGCAGTACTTC.

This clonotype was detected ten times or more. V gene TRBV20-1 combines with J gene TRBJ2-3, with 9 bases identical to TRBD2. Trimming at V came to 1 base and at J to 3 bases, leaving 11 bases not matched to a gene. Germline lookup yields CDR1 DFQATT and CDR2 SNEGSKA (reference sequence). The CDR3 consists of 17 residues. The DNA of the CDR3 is TGCAGTGCTAGAGGGACTAGCGCCCCAAGACTGACAGATACGCAGTATTTT. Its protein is CSARGTSAPRLTDTQYF.

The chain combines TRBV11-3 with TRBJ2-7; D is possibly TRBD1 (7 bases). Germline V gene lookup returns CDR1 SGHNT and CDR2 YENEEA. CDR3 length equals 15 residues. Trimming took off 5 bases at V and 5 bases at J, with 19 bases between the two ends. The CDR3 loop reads CASSARQGLIHEQYF. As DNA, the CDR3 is TGTGCCAGCAGCGCCCGACAGGGACTCATCCACGAGCAGTACTTC.

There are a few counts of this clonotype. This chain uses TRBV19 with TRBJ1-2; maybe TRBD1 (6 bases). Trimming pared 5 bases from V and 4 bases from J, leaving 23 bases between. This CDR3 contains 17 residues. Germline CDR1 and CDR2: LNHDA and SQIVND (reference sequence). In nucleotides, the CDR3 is TGTGCCAGTAGTCCCCAACAGGGAGGGGCGTCCATCTATGGCTACACCTTC. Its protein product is CASSPQQGGASIYGYTF.